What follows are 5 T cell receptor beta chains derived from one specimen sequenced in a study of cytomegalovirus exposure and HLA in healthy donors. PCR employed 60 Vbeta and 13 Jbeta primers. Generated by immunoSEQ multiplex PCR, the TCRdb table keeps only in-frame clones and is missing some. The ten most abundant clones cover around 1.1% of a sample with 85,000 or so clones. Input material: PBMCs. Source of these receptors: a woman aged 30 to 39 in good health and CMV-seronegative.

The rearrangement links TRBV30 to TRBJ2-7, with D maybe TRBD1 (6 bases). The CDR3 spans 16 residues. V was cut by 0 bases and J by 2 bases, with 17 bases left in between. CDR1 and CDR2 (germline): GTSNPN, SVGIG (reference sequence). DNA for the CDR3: TGTGCCTGGAGTGTAACCCTGGGCAGGGGAACCTACGAGCAGTACTTC. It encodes CAWSVTLGRGTYEQYF.

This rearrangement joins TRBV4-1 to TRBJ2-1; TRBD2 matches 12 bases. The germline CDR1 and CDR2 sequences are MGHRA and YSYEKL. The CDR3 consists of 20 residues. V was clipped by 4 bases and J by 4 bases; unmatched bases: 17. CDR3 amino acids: CASSRVPGLAGQRRYNEQFF. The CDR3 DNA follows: TGCGCCAGCAGCCGAGTGCCGGGACTAGCGGGCCAGAGAAGATACAATGAGCAGTTCTTC.

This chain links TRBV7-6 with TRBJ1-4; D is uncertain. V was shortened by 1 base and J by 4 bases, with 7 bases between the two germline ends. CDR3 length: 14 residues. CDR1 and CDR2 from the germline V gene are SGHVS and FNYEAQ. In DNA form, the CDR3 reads TGTGCCAGCAGCTTAGAGGCGGATAATGAAAAACTGTTTTTT. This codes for CASSLEADNEKLFF.

The CDR3 sequence is CATWGGTEAFF. For the CDR3, the DNA is TGTGCCACCTGGGGGGGCACTGAAGCTTTCTTT. This chain joins TRBV10-3 and TRBJ1-1, with a possible D match to TRBD1 (5 bases). Germline loops: CDR1 ENHRY, CDR2 SYGVKD. Trimming left V 10 bases short and J 4 bases short, with 10 bases between. The CDR3 has 11 residues.

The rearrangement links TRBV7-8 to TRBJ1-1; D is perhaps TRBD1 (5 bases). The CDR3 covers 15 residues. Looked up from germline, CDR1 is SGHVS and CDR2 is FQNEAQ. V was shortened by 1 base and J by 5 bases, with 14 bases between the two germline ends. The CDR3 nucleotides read TGTGCCAGCAGCTTAGTGGGGCAGGGAGGGACTGAAGCTTTCTTT. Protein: CASSLVGQGGTEAFF.